The 9 T cell receptor beta chains below all came from one sample that was sequenced in a study of regulatory T cells in long-lasting Graves disease (dated by TCRdb to about 2021). The method was multiplex PCR. Instrument used: Illumina HiSeq 4000. iRepertoire HTBI primers and Arm-PCR amplification of CDR3 regions were used to construct TCR beta libraries. The public reads were quality trimmed at Q25 with fastp and then assembled into clones with MiXCR by TCRdb, keeping productive beta chains. Entries that share a CDR3 protein sequence are merged under the most common genes and DNA. The sample contains some 320,000 distinct CDR3 sequences, approximately 20% of them found a single time. The top ten clones comprise 38% of the sample. Taken with the paper, the label for time point translates to: newly diagnosed GD, antithyroid drugs for less than 3 months. For both TCR sequencing and RNA sequencing, RNA was extracted from PBMCs in TRIzol.

This material consisted of peripheral blood mononuclear cells (PBMCs), taken at new diagnosis, from a patient treated with antithyroid drugs. The source is a female donor with Graves disease.

This clonotype was found a few times. This chain links TRBV10-3 with TRBJ2-1; D not resolved. Trimming pared 3 bases from V and 9 bases from J, leaving 6 bases between. The CDR3 spans 11 residues. Germline CDR1 and CDR2: ENHRY and SYGVKD. CDR3 DNA sequence: TGTGCCATCAGTGATATGGGTGAGCAGTTCTTC. Translated, it gives CAISDMGEQFF.

This clonotype was seen a few times. The rearrangement joins TRBV5-1 to TRBJ2-2; D is unresolved. Germline-derived CDR1 and CDR2 are SGHRS and YFSETQ. V was trimmed by 0 bases and J by 0 bases, leaving 9 bases between them. The CDR3 consists of 16 residues. The CDR3 sequence: CASSLEAVANTGELFF. Here the CDR3 DNA reads TGCGCCAGCAGCTTGGAGGCGGTGGCGAACACCGGGGAGCTGTTTTTT.

This clonotype was detected a few times. V is TRBV28 and J is TRBJ2-7; no definite D call. The CDR3 length is 13 residues. CDR1 is MDHEN, CDR2 SYDVKM, per germline. V dropped 5 bases and J dropped 2 bases, with 10 bases sitting between them. The CDR3 spells CASSNGPAYEQYF. The CDR3 DNA sequence: TGTGCCAGCAGTAATGGACCTGCCTACGAGCAGTACTTC.

This clonotype appeared a few times. The germline gene is not matched at one end of the junction; a read error may be the cause. The chain employs TRBV20-1 and TRBJ1-4; perhaps TRBD1 as D (5 bases). This CDR3 region has 13 residues. Germline V gene lookup returns CDR1 DFQATT and CDR2 SNEGSKA (reference sequence). The CDR3 region is CSALSGGSENLFF. The DNA for the CDR3 is TGCAGTGCTTTATCGGGGGGTAGTGAAAACCTGTTTTTT.

On this clonotype itself: It may be a read error: a sequence one base away is much more abundant. The J gene is TRBJ1-6, the V gene TRBV7-3; D gene unclear. The V gene's germline CDR1 is SGHTA and CDR2 FQGTGA. The CDR3 has 13 amino acids. Trimming shortened V by 4 bases and J by 10 bases, and 11 bases separated the two germline ends. This chain's CDR3 is CASSYTAGSPLHF. The DNA for the CDR3 is TGTGCCAGCAGCTACACTGCCGGGTCACCCCTCCACTTT.

In its sample, this clonotype was seen many times. The chain uses TRBV18 and TRBJ2-5; possibly TRBD1 or TRBD2 for D (5 bases each). V lost 5 bases, J lost 5 bases, and 18 bases lay in between. The CDR3 extends over 15 amino acids. Germline CDR1 KGHSH, CDR2 LQKENI. The chain's CDR3 is CASSFIGAPEETQYF. The DNA of the CDR3 is TGTGCCAGCTCATTCATCGGGGCGCCGGAGGAGACCCAGTACTTC.

This clonotype appeared a few times. The chain carries TRBV12-3 or TRBV12-4 and TRBJ2-7; TRBD2 aligns across 8 bases. Trimming took 4 bases from V and 0 from J; bases not matched to a gene: 20. The CDR3 consists of 20 residues. The CDR3 DNA follows: TGTGCCAGCAGTTCCCGGGTGCGAGGGCTACTAGCGGCCCTCTCCTACGAGCAGTACTTC. Amino acid sequence: CASSSRVRGLLAALSYEQYF.

The sample holds many counts of this clonotype. This chain connects TRBV9 to TRBJ1-1; D is ambiguous. The CDR3 is 13 residues long. Germline V lookup: CDR1 SGDLS, CDR2 YYNGEE. V lost 2 bases and J lost 11, with 16 bases in between. DNA for the CDR3: TGTGCCAGCAGCGTGAACAGCGAGTCGCGGGCTTTCTTT. Its protein product is CASSVNSESRAFF.

V and J are TRBV11-3 and TRBJ2-1, with D unclear. In germline, CDR1 is SGHNT, CDR2 YENEEA. The CDR3 runs to 16 residues. The ends were cut back, 0 bases at V and 4 bases at J, with 13 bases in the middle. This CDR3 is CASSLEPQPSYNEQFF. CDR3 coding DNA: TGTGCCAGCAGCTTAGAACCGCAACCTAGTTACAATGAGCAGTTCTTC.